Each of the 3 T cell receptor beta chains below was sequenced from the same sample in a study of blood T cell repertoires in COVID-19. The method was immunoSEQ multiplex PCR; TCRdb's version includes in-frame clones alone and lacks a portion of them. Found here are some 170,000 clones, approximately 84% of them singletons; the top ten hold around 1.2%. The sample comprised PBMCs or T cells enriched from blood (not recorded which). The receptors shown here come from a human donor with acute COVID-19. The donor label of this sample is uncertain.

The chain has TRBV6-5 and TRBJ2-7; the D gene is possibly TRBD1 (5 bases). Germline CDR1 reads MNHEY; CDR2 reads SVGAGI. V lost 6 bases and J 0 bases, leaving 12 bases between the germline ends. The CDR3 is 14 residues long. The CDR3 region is CASRDRESSYEQYF. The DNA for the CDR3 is TGTGCCAGCAGAGACAGAGAGAGCTCCTACGAGCAGTACTTC.

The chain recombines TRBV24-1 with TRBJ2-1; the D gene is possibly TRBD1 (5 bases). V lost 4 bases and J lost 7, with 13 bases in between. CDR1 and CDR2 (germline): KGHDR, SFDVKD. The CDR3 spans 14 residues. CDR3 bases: TGTGCCACCAGTGACCCCGAAGGGGAAAATGAGCAGTTCTTC. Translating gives CATSDPEGENEQFF.

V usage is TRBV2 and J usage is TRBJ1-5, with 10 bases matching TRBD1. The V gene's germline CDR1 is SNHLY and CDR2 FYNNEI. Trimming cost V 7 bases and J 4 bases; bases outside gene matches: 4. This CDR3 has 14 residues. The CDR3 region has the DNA TGTGCCAGCACTGGGACAGGGGAAAATCAGCCCCAGCATTTT. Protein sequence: CASTGTGENQPQHF. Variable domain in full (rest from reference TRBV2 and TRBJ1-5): EPEVTQTPSHQVTQMGQEVILRCVPISNHLYFYWYRQILGQKVEFLVSFYNNEISEKSEIFDDQFSVERPDGSNFTLKIRSTKLEDSAMYFCASTGTGENQPQHFGDGTRLSIL.